In its sample, the clone carrying this T cell receptor beta chain was seen a few times. The antigen is not known. The data were obtained in a study of response to subunit inactivated influenza vaccine. Points from the study as a whole: New T cells are recruited in small numbers by each seasonal influenza vaccination, according to the authors' suggestion.

TCRdb reanalysed the RT-PCR reads using MiXCR and keeps one entry per CDR3 protein. The table lists under 550,000 distinct CDR3 sequences, around 7.9% of them singletons. Deletions cut 3 bases from V and 1 base from J, with 10 bases between. Germline loops: CDR1 SNHLY, CDR2 FYNNEI. The CDR3 has 14 residues. The TCR sequence derives from a man in his fifties or sixties who received an inactivated influenza vaccine. The gene calls are TRBV2 and TRBJ2-7, with D tentatively TRBD1 (5 bases). The material sequenced was PBMCs from blood, taken about 23 months after vaccination. CDR3 in amino acids: CASSDGAGSYEQYF. Written as DNA, the CDR3 is TGTGCCAGCAGTGATGGGGCAGGGTCCTACGAGCAGTACTTC.